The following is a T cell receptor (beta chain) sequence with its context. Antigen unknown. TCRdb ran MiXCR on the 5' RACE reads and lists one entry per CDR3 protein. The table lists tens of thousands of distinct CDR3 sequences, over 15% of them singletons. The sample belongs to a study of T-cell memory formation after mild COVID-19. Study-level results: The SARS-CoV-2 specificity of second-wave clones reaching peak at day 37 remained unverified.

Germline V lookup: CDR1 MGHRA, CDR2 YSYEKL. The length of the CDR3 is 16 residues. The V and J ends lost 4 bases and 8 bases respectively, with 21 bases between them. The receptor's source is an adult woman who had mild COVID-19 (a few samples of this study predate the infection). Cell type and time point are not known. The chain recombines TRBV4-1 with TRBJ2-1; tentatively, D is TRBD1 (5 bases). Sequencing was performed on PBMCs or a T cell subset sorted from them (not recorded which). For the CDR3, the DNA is TGCGCCAGCAGCCCAACGGGCTTTCCCTCACAGGATGAGCAGTTCTTC. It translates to CASSPTGFPSQDEQFF.